The source of this TCR beta chain is a study of T-cell reconstitution after alpha-beta-depleted transplantation in children. Broader study findings: Several hundred expanded graft clones reportedly gave rise to the alpha-beta T cells present about two months after transplant. Counts and diversity of T cells one year after transplant came mostly from newly produced T cells. There were some patients whose high TCRbeta diversity at day 60 came from surviving recipient T cells and thymic progenitors.

Unique molecular identifiers were built into the TCRbeta library. TCRdb re-called the PCR reads with MiXCR, one entry per CDR3 protein. The sample lists around 440,000 distinct CDR3 sequences, under 20% occurring once. The germline CDR1 and CDR2 sequences are MNHEY and SVGEGT. The V end lost 8 bases, the J end lost 5 bases, and 16 bases lay between the germline ends. This CDR3 is 13 amino acids long. This clonotype showed up many times. Antigen: not known. This receptor was obtained from a boy under two years old who had a stem cell transplant for Wiskott-Aldrich syndrome, so the T cells may come from the graft donor. This chain uses TRBV6-2 or TRBV6-3 with TRBJ2-7, with D possibly TRBD2 on 6 matching bases. The starting material was PBMCs, mostly from graft donor cells, obtained 360 days after TCRalphabeta/CD19-depleted stem cell transplant. The CDR3 nucleotides read TGTGCCAGCGTTCCGGGAGCTGGGGACGAGCAGTACTTC. Its translation: CASVPGAGDEQYF.